Sequencing of this TCR beta chain was carried out in a study of cytomegalovirus exposure and HLA in healthy donors. As for the study in general: Earlier findings included 90 million to 120 million unique TCR beta sequences obtained from roughly 200 million T cells. Findings and caveats of the study: In vitro confirmation showed three CMV-associated chains to be CMV antigen specific.

CDR1 is KGHSH, CDR2 LQKENI, per germline. Trimming stripped 2 bases from V and 4 bases from J, with 15 bases between. The CDR3 has 16 residues. A multiplex PCR was run with 60 Vbeta primers and 13 Jbeta primers. The repertoire was sequenced with immunoSEQ multiplex PCR; TCRdb's copy has only in-frame clones and lacks some. Of 150,000 to 200,000 clones in the sample, about 85% were seen once. As concerns this clone: Its antigen is undetermined.

The TCR was taken from a male donor in good health and CMV-seropositive. This chain links TRBV18 with TRBJ2-1; D is perhaps TRBD1 (6 bases). The specimen sequenced was PBMCs. Here the CDR3 reads CASSPWIQGRYNEQFF. The CDR3 bases are TGTGCCAGCTCACCATGGATACAGGGTAGGTACAATGAGCAGTTCTTC.